What follows are 7 T cell receptor beta chains derived from one specimen sequenced in a study of regulatory T cells in long-lasting Graves disease. With iRepertoire HTBI primers and Arm-PCR of CDR3 regions, TCR beta libraries were built. One entry per CDR3 protein results from TCRdb running MiXCR on the multiplex PCR reads. The data show a few hundred thousand distinct CDR3 sequences, with about 22% seen just once and less than 15% held by the top ten. Time point: persistent/refractory GD, antithyroid drugs over 5 years with positive TRAb. Following extraction of RNA from PBMCs, that RNA was used to make the TCR library. The input for sequencing was peripheral blood mononuclear cells (PBMCs), taken when the disease was refractory, from a patient treated with antithyroid drugs. Receptor source: a female donor with Graves disease.

The chain links TRBV5-1 to TRBJ1-4; D might be TRBD1 (6 bases). The CDR3 loop spans 14 amino acids. The germline V gene encodes CDR1 SGHRS and CDR2 YFSETQ. The ends were cut back, 4 bases at V and 7 bases at J, with 14 bases in the middle. CDR3 loop: CASSGGGTFEKLFF. Here the CDR3 DNA reads TGCGCCAGCAGCGGGGGGGGGACATTTGAAAAACTGTTTTTT.

This chain connects TRBV9 to TRBJ1-2; D might be TRBD1 (5 bases). This CDR3 has 13 residues. Looked up from germline, CDR1 is SGDLS and CDR2 is YYNGEE. V was cut by 5 bases and J by 8 bases, with 16 bases left in between. This CDR3 reads CASRDAGGSGYTF. DNA of the CDR3: TGTGCCAGCAGAGACGCGGGGGGGTCGGGCTACACCTTC. Looking up the rest from reference TRBV9 and TRBJ1-2 gives the full variable domain: DSGVTQTPKHLITATGQRVTLRCSPRSGDLSVYWYQQSLDQGLQFLIQYYNGEERAKGNILERFSAQQFPDLHSELNLSSLELGDSALYFCASRDAGGSGYTFGSGTRLTVV.

V usage is TRBV5-5 and J usage is TRBJ1-1; D is possibly TRBD1 (6 bases). CDR1 and CDR2 from the germline V gene are SGHKS and YYEKEE (reference sequence). The length of the CDR3 is 16 residues. Deletions cut 3 bases from V and 0 bases from J, with 15 bases between. This CDR3 reads CASSWTGGDMNTEAFF. DNA for the CDR3: TGTGCCAGCAGCTGGACGGGAGGGGACATGAACACTGAAGCTTTCTTT.

This clonotype was counted at least ten times. The chain carries TRBV3-1 and TRBJ1-4; D is ambiguous. Germline CDR1 LGHDT, CDR2 YNNKEL (reference sequence). There are 11 residues in the CDR3. Between the trimmed V and J ends, which lost 0 bases and 8 bases, there was a span of 1 base. CDR3 amino acids: CASSQEEKLFF. The DNA for the CDR3 is TGTGCCAGCAGCCAAGAAGAAAAACTGTTTTTT.

Only a few counts were recorded for this clonotype. The chain carries TRBV7-9 and TRBJ2-2; 8 positions agree with TRBD2. V shed 8 bases and J 3 bases; nucleotides not matched to a gene: 5. In germline, CDR1 is SEHNR, CDR2 FQNEAQ (reference sequence). The CDR3 has 14 residues. Here the CDR3 DNA reads TGTGCCAGCGCTCGGGGACTAGACACCGGGGAGCTGTTTTTT. Residues: CASARGLDTGELFF.

The chain is built from TRBV12-3 or TRBV12-4 and TRBJ2-3; D is possibly TRBD2 (7 bases). The CDR3 length is 14 residues. Trimming took off 3 bases at V and 4 bases at J, with 11 bases between the two ends. DNA of the CDR3: TGTGCCAGCAGTTTCAGGGGAGGGCCAGATACGCAGTATTTT. Its protein product is CASSFRGGPDTQYF.

This rearrangement joins TRBV7-9 to TRBJ1-1, with D possibly being TRBD1 (5 bases). V shed 8 bases and J shed 7 bases, with 17 bases lying between them. There are 13 residues in the CDR3. Per germline, CDR1 SEHNR and CDR2 FQNEAQ (reference sequence). The CDR3 sequence: CASSGGGNGEAFF. The CDR3 nucleotides are TGTGCCAGCTCGGGGGGGGGGAATGGTGAAGCTTTCTTT.